This T cell receptor beta chain was retrieved from a study of memory CD4+ T cells and cytomegalovirus serostatus. Method: immunoSEQ multiplex PCR; TCRdb's copy keeps in-frame clones and lacks some. The sample lists 80,000 or so clones; 78% were seen once. V lost 10 bases, J lost 3 bases, and 16 bases lay in between. Germline V gene data show CDR1 as MNHNS and CDR2 as SASEGT. This CDR3 contains 13 residues. Single viable CD3+CD4+CD8-CD45RO+ cells were sorted as the memory CD4+ T cells. Sequences were obtained from memory CD4+ T cells from blood. This chain connects TRBV6-1 to TRBJ2-7, with D possibly matching TRBD1 (5 bases). This TCR was recovered from an adult in good health and CMV-seropositive. CDR3 residues: CATEQDPDYEQYF. The CDR3 DNA sequence: TGTGCCACGGAACAGGACCCAGACTACGAGCAGTACTTC.